This entry lists 8 T cell receptor beta chains sequenced from one sample in a study of T cells in women clearing cervical HPV infection. Libraries were prepared by immunoSEQ multiplex PCR; TCRdb keeps only in-frame clonotypes and omits some of them. The table for this sample gives roughly 49,000 clones. The sample taken for sequencing was blood buffy coat. The receptors were gathered from a woman between 18 and 75 years old with a cervical HPV16 infection that either progressed to CIN3+ or cleared (not recorded which).

Comments on this clone: The read halts 3 residues ahead of the CDR3 end, with the missing end drawn from the germline J gene. The chain is built from TRBV13 and TRBJ2-1; 11 bases are shared with TRBD1. The CDR3 sequence is 15 residues long. Germline CDR1 is PRHDT and CDR2 is FYEKMQ (reference sequence). Trimming at V came to 5 bases and at J to 6 bases, leaving 6 bases not matched to a gene. The CDR3 sequence: CASSPRDRGFNEQFF. CDR3 DNA (partial): TGTGCCAGCAGCCCTCGGGACAGGGGGTTCAATGAG. Variable domain in full (rest from reference TRBV13 and TRBJ2-1): AAGVIQSPRHLIKEKRETATLKCYPIPRHDTVYWYQQGPGQDPQFLISFYEKMQSDKGSIPDRFSAQQFSDYHSELNMSSLELGDSALYFCASSPRDRGFNEQFFGPGTRLTVL.

Concerning this clone: The sequenced fragment ends 3 residues before the CDR3 boundary, so the rest is inferred from the germline J gene. The rearrangement uses TRBV18 and TRBJ2-7; TRBD2 might be the D (7 bases). Germline V CDR1 and CDR2: KGHSH, LQKENI. CDR3 length: 14 amino acids. With 6 bases removed from V and 2 bases from J, the gap between germline ends came to 14 bases. Here the CDR3 reads CASSLAGDTYEQYF. CDR3 DNA, as far as it was read: TGTGCCAGCTCCCTCGCGGGGGACACCTACGAG.

For this clone: With the read ending 3 residues before the CDR3 end, the germline J gene is used to fill in that end. The chain links TRBV7-6 to TRBJ2-3, with 7 nucleotides matching TRBD2. The length of the CDR3 is 15 residues. Germline assignment: CDR1 SGHVS and CDR2 FNYEAQ. With V trimmed by 6 bases and J by 1 base, 7 bases remained unmatched. CDR3 sequence reads: CASSLGTTGTDTQYF. The CDR3 DNA, read in part, is TGTGCCAGCAGTCTCGGGACTACCGGCACAGATACG.

CDR3 bases read: TGTGCCAGTAGTCAAGGGGGGACAGGGTTTGGGGAGACC. This encodes CASSQGGTGFGET. The whole CDR3 reads CASSQGGTGFGETQYF. The rearrangement joins TRBV19 to TRBJ2-5; 9 positions agree with TRBD1. Read sequence stops 3 residues before the CDR3 end, and the germline J gene provides the missing end. Germline assignment: CDR1 LNHDA and CDR2 SQIVND (reference sequence). V was pared by 5 bases and J by 5 bases, with 12 bases of the junction left unmatched. The CDR3 sequence is 16 residues long.

As regards this clone: The CDR3 end is not reached by the read, which stops 3 residues before it; the germline J gene fills it in. This chain connects TRBV5-1 to TRBJ2-3; D ambiguous. The V end was cut by 2 bases, the J end by 2 bases, with 12 bases between. CDR3 length: 15 amino acids. Germline CDR1 and CDR2: SGHRS and YFSETQ. The CDR3 loop reads CASSFGSDYTDTQYF. CDR3 DNA, as far as it was read: TGCGCCAGCAGCTTCGGCAGCGATTACACAGATACG.

Remarks on this clone: The read comes to an end 3 residues before the CDR3 does, leaving the germline J gene to fill in the end. This sample includes further DNA sequences coding for the same CDR3. J is TRBJ1-2 and V is TRBV2, with D possibly TRBD1 on 5 matching bases. Germline CDR1 reads SNHLY; CDR2 reads FYNNEI. This CDR3 is built from 13 residues. CDR3 DNA (partial): TGTGCCAGCAGTGAAGGGAAGGGGTCCGGA. Translated: CASSEGKGSG. The CDR3 as a whole reads CASSEGKGSGYTF.

As to this clone: With the read ending 3 residues before the CDR3 end, the germline J gene is used to fill in that end. V usage is TRBV20-1 and J usage is TRBJ2-7; 7 nucleotides line up with TRBD2. Germline V gene sequence: CDR1 DFQATT, CDR2 SNEGSKA (reference sequence). The CDR3 totals 12 residues. J lost 6 bases, V lost 6 bases, and 8 bases had no gene match. CDR3 region: CSAREGASEQYF. The DNA read from the CDR3 is TGCAGTGCCAGGGAGGGCGCTTCCGAG.

Turning to this clone: The CDR3 goes on 3 residues after the read ends, and that part is filled in from the germline J gene. The chain joins TRBV11-2 to TRBJ2-3; tentative D call: TRBD2 (6 bases). The CDR3 runs 14 residues. Germline CDR1 reads SGHAT; CDR2 reads FQNNGV. The CDR3 bases that were read are TGTGCCAGCAGCTTTTTAGCTAGCGAAGAGACG. Its protein product is CASSFLASEET. The CDR3 in full is CASSFLASEETQYF.